Listed below are T cell receptor beta chains from one sample, sequenced in a study of radiation and T cells in renal cell carcinoma. Assay used: immunoSEQ multiplex PCR; TCRdb lists only in-frame clones, some missing. Altogether some 150,000 clones are present, roughly 90% being singletons, with the ten largest covering roughly 13%. The sample consisted of blood, taken from a patient whose treatment included radiotherapy and nephrectomy. The receptors derive from a woman in her fifties or sixties with renal cell carcinoma. Each CDR3 is given with its conserved first and last residue. The order of the fields is J gene, V gene, D gene, CDR3 protein, CDR3 DNA. The D gene is left open where the match is weak.

J gene: TRBJ2-1
V gene: TRBV7-3
D gene: TRBD1
CDR3 protein: CASSLGTGNEQFF
CDR3 DNA: TGTGCCAGCAGCTTAGGGACAGGGAATGAGCAGTTCTTC

J gene: TRBJ2-7
V gene: TRBV29-1
D gene: -
CDR3 protein: CSGGRVNEQYF
CDR3 DNA: TGCAGCGGGGGCCGGGTGAACGAGCAGTACTTC

J gene: TRBJ1-1
V gene: TRBV6-6
D gene: TRBD1
CDR3 protein: CASSYLPGQANTEAFF
CDR3 DNA: TGTGCCAGCAGTTACCTACCGGGACAGGCGAACACTGAAGCTTTCTTT

J gene: TRBJ2-5
V gene: TRBV30
D gene: TRBD2
CDR3 protein: CAWSGTSGGRETQYF
CDR3 DNA: TGTGCCTGGAGTGGCACTAGCGGGGGGAGGGAGACCCAGTACTTC

J gene: TRBJ1-3
V gene: TRBV4-1
D gene: -
CDR3 protein: CASSQVPAGVRNTIYF
CDR3 DNA: TGCGCCAGCAGCCAAGTCCCGGCAGGCGTGCGAAACACCATATATTTT

J gene: TRBJ2-1
V gene: TRBV7-2
D gene: -
CDR3 protein: CASSLGGTNNEQFF
CDR3 DNA: TGTGCCAGCAGCTTAGGCGGCACGAACAATGAGCAGTTCTTC

J gene: TRBJ2-1
V gene: TRBV19
D gene: -
CDR3 protein: CASSIGTLSSYNEQFF
CDR3 DNA: TGTGCCAGTAGTATAGGCACCTTAAGCTCCTACAATGAGCAGTTCTTC

J gene: TRBJ2-2
V gene: TRBV18
D gene: TRBD2
CDR3 protein: CASSRTASGGQNTGELFF
CDR3 DNA: TGTGCCAGCTCCCGAACGGCTAGCGGGGGCCAAAACACCGGGGAGCTGTTTTTT

J gene: TRBJ1-1
V gene: TRBV27
D gene: -
CDR3 protein: CASSLSGTREAFF
CDR3 DNA: TGTGCCAGCAGTTTATCCGGGACACGGGAAGCTTTCTTT

J gene: TRBJ2-2
V gene: TRBV5-6
D gene: -
CDR3 protein: CASSPQGNTGELFF
CDR3 DNA: TGTGCCAGCAGCCCTCAGGGAAACACCGGGGAGCTGTTTTTT

J gene: TRBJ1-1
V gene: TRBV7-3
D gene: -
CDR3 protein: CASSVQGELEAFF
CDR3 DNA: TGTGCCAGCAGCGTACAGGGAGAACTTGAAGCTTTCTTT

J gene: TRBJ1-2
V gene: TRBV6-5
D gene: TRBD1
CDR3 protein: CASSTPGGESGYTF
CDR3 DNA: TGTGCCAGCAGTACACCAGGGGGCGAGTCTGGCTACACCTTC

J gene: TRBJ1-5
V gene: TRBV14
D gene: TRBD1
CDR3 protein: CASSQDWPPQGDNQPQHF
CDR3 DNA: TGTGCCAGCAGCCAAGATTGGCCCCCACAGGGGGACAATCAGCCCCAGCATTTT

J gene: TRBJ2-7
V gene: TRBV6-6
D gene: TRBD1
CDR3 protein: CATRQGVRDEQYF
CDR3 DNA: TGTGCCACACGACAGGGGGTCCGAGACGAGCAGTACTTC

J gene: TRBJ2-2
V gene: TRBV7-2
D gene: -
CDR3 protein: CASTTVRQGGAGELFF
CDR3 DNA: TGTGCCAGCACCACCGTGAGGCAGGGTGGCGCCGGGGAGCTGTTTTTT